The 27 T cell receptor beta chains below come from one sample, sequenced in a study of cytomegalovirus exposure and HLA in healthy donors. PCR employed 60 Vbeta and 13 Jbeta primers. Here immunoSEQ multiplex PCR was the method, and the copy in TCRdb shows in-frame clones only, minus some. The table lists 180,000 or so clones, 75% of them singletons, with roughly 2.8% in the top ten. The specimen was PBMCs. The receptors were gathered from a male donor in good health and CMV-seronegative.

V usage is TRBV13 and J usage is TRBJ2-1, with D possibly matching TRBD2 (6 bases). CDR3 length equals 16 residues. V lost 4 bases to trimming and J lost 0 bases, with 13 bases between them. Germline CDR1 reads PRHDT; CDR2 reads FYEKMQ (reference sequence). The CDR3 nucleotides read TGTGCCAGCAGCTCGGGACTCCCGAGCTCCTACAATGAGCAGTTCTTC. It is translated as CASSSGLPSSYNEQFF.

V gene TRBV9 combines with J gene TRBJ2-5, with D hard to call. V gave up 0 bases and J gave up 7 bases, with 10 bases separating them. Germline V gene lookup returns CDR1 SGDLS and CDR2 YYNGEE. The CDR3 has 13 amino acids. The DNA for the CDR3 is TGTGCCAGCAGCGTAGGAGATTTTGGGACCCAGTACTTC. Translated: CASSVGDFGTQYF.

In DNA form, the CDR3 reads TGTGCCAGCAGACCTCCAGGACAGGGCATGCTTGAAGCTTTCTTT. It specifies CASRPPGQGMLEAFF. The chain joins TRBV28 to TRBJ1-1; TRBD1 matches at 8 bases. V dropped 6 bases and J dropped 7; count of bases not matched to a gene: 13. Germline V lookup: CDR1 MDHEN, CDR2 SYDVKM. This CDR3 region has 15 residues.

The genes are TRBV7-8 and TRBJ1-6; no definite D call. V shed 5 bases and J shed 0 bases, with 5 bases lying between them. Germline loops: CDR1 SGHVS, CDR2 FQNEAQ. CDR3 length equals 14 residues. The CDR3 coding sequence is TGTGCCAGCAGCCGGAGCTCCTATAATTCACCCCTCCACTTT. It yields the protein CASSRSSYNSPLHF.

The CDR3 DNA reads as TGTGCCAGCATGTGGGGGGAGAACACCGGGGAGCTGTTTTTT. It is translated as CASMWGENTGELFF. V and J are TRBV6-1 and TRBJ2-2; TRBD2 is a possible D gene (6 bases). V was shortened by 7 bases and J by 1 base, with 10 bases between the two germline ends. The CDR3 length is 14 residues. Germline loops: CDR1 MNHNS, CDR2 SASEGT.

The chain uses TRBV7-9 and TRBJ1-1; perhaps TRBD1 as D (6 bases). This CDR3 has 15 amino acids. Germline V gene data show CDR1 as SEHNR and CDR2 as FQNEAQ (reference sequence). Trimming stripped 1 base from V and 2 bases from J, with 11 bases between. The CDR3 DNA reads TGTGCCAGCAGCTTAGAGAGAGGGACAAACACTGAAGCTTTCTTT. Translating it yields CASSLERGTNTEAFF.

The CDR3 loop reads CASSLGRGNQPQHF. As DNA, the CDR3 is TGTGCCAGCAGCCTAGGTCGGGGCAATCAGCCCCAGCATTTT. The chain uses TRBV7-6 and TRBJ1-5; D ambiguous. Trimming cost V 5 bases and J 2 bases, with 10 bases left between them. Germline assignment: CDR1 SGHVS and CDR2 FNYEAQ. This CDR3 has 14 amino acids.

This rearrangement joins TRBV2 to TRBJ2-1, with 11 bases fitting TRBD2. CDR1 is SNHLY and CDR2 is FYNNEI in the germline V gene. V shed 1 base and J 8 bases; nucleotides not matched to a gene: 7. This CDR3 is built from 16 residues. CDR3 region: CASSEVPSGRFYEQFF. In nucleotides, the CDR3 is TGTGCCAGCAGTGAAGTCCCTAGCGGGAGGTTCTATGAGCAGTTCTTC.

In DNA form, the CDR3 reads TGTGCCAGCAGTGCCCCGGGGTCCGTTAGTCAGCCCCAGCATTTT. Residues: CASSAPGSVSQPQHF. The V call is TRBV25-1, the J call TRBJ1-5; D not certain. CDR3 size: 15 residues. Trimming removed 4 bases at V and 6 bases at J, with 16 bases between. CDR1 is MGHDK and CDR2 is SYGVNS in the germline V gene. Looking up the rest from reference TRBV25-1 and TRBJ1-5 gives the full variable domain: EADIYQTPRYLVIGTGKKITLECSQTMGHDKMYWYQQDPGMELHLIHYSYGVNSTEKGDLSSESTVSRIRTEHFPLTLESARPSHTSQYLCASSAPGSVSQPQHFGDGTRLSIL.

This sequence joins TRBV27 and TRBJ1-2, with D possibly matching TRBD1 (5 bases). Trimming removed 4 bases at V and 1 base at J, with 10 bases between. Germline V gene data show CDR1 as MNHEY and CDR2 as SMNVEV (reference sequence). The CDR3 runs to 14 residues. Written as DNA, the CDR3 is TGTGCCAGCAGTTACCAGGGAGGTAACTATGGCTACACCTTC. This gives the protein CASSYQGGNYGYTF.

The V and J genes are TRBV30 and TRBJ1-2, with D possibly being TRBD1 (6 bases). CDR3 length: 14 amino acids. CDR1 GTSNPN and CDR2 SVGIG come from the germline V gene (reference sequence). V was shortened by 6 bases and J by 4 bases, with 18 bases between the two germline ends. CDR3 sequence: CACAPDSTLYGYTF. The CDR3 nucleotides read TGTGCCTGCGCCCCGGACAGCACTCTCTATGGCTACACCTTC.

CDR3 protein: CATGLAGSAQYF. The CDR3 DNA reads TGTGCCACCGGACTAGCGGGAAGCGCGCAGTATTTT. The chain has TRBV27 and TRBJ2-3; TRBD2 agrees at 12 bases. This CDR3 has 12 residues. Germline values: CDR1 MNHEY, CDR2 SMNVEV (reference sequence). The ends lost 10 bases at V and 10 bases at J; junction bases unmatched: 6.

This clone came up once. The V and J genes are TRBV30 and TRBJ2-1, with D possibly matching TRBD2 (6 bases). Trimming pared 0 bases from V and 1 base from J, leaving 19 bases between. Germline CDR1 is GTSNPN and CDR2 is SVGIG (reference sequence). This CDR3 is 18 amino acids long. CDR3 sequence reads: CAWSVHIPKGGSYNEQFF. DNA for the CDR3: TGTGCCTGGAGTGTACACATCCCAAAGGGAGGTTCCTACAATGAGCAGTTCTTC.

Concerning this clone itself: At one of its ends the junction is not consistent with the germline gene, which may arise from a read error. V and J are TRBV7-3 and TRBJ2-7; TRBD2 might be the D (6 bases). Germline values: CDR1 SGHTA, CDR2 FQGTGA. CDR3 length: 13 amino acids. In nucleotides, the CDR3 is TGTGCCAGCAGCCTAACAGGAGGGTACGAGCAGTACTTC. Translating gives CASSLTGGYEQYF. The whole variable domain, remainder taken from reference TRBV7-3 and TRBJ2-7, is GAGVSQTPSNKVTEKGKYVELRCDPISGHTALYWYRQSLGQGPEFLIYFQGTGAADDSGLPNDRFFAVRPEGSVSTLKIQRTERGDSAVYLCASSLTGGYEQYFGPGTRLTVT.

The chain combines TRBV28 with TRBJ1-2; possible D gene TRBD1, 5 bases. Germline CDR1 and CDR2: MDHEN and SYDVKM. V was trimmed by 5 bases and J by 5 bases, leaving 18 bases between them. The CDR3 is made up of 15 amino acids. CDR3 amino acids: CASSAMTATFYGYTF. In DNA, the CDR3 is TGTGCCAGCAGTGCGATGACAGCTACTTTTTATGGCTACACCTTC.

V is TRBV30 and J is TRBJ1-5; 8 positions agree with TRBD1. The CDR3 sequence is 15 residues long. In germline, CDR1 is GTSNPN, CDR2 SVGIG (reference sequence). Unmatched junction bases numbered 7, after V lost 4 bases and J lost 2 bases. CDR3 residues: CAWTQGAQGNQPQHF. DNA of the CDR3: TGTGCCTGGACCCAGGGGGCGCAGGGCAATCAGCCCCAGCATTTT.

The rearrangement uses TRBV15 and TRBJ1-5; D is ambiguous. The V end lost 5 bases, the J end lost 3 bases, and 8 bases lay between the germline ends. The CDR3 is 13 residues long. The germline V gene encodes CDR1 LNHNV and CDR2 YYDKDF (reference sequence). The DNA of the CDR3 is TGTGCCACCAGCGAGGGAGCCAATCAGCCCCAGCATTTT. Amino acids: CATSEGANQPQHF.

The J gene is TRBJ1-1, the V gene TRBV7-9; D ambiguous. Germline V gene lookup returns CDR1 SEHNR and CDR2 FQNEAQ (reference sequence). The V end was cut by 2 bases, the J end by 1 base, with 8 bases between. The CDR3 runs 14 residues. The CDR3 sequence is CASSLLGANTEAFF. In DNA, the CDR3 is TGTGCCAGCAGCTTATTAGGAGCGAACACTGAAGCTTTCTTT. The entire variable domain, with the rest obtained from reference TRBV7-9 and TRBJ1-1, is as follows: DTGVSQNPRHKITKRGQNVTFRCDPISEHNRLYWYRQTLGQGPEFLTYFQNEAQLEKSRLLSDRFSAERPKGSFSTLEIQRTEQGDSAMYLCASSLLGANTEAFFGQGTRLTVV.

The chain uses TRBV11-2 and TRBJ1-5; D is uncertain. Germline V gives CDR1 SGHAT, CDR2 FQNNGV. There are 13 residues in the CDR3. V dropped 0 bases and J dropped 7 bases, with 7 bases sitting between them. The CDR3 sequence: CASSLEGGQPQHF. The CDR3 bases are TGTGCCAGCAGCTTAGAAGGCGGCCAGCCCCAGCATTTT.

J is TRBJ2-4 and V is TRBV19; D is possibly TRBD1 (6 bases). In germline, CDR1 is LNHDA, CDR2 SQIVND (reference sequence). CDR3 length equals 15 residues. With 8 bases removed from V and 1 base from J, the gap between germline ends came to 15 bases. The DNA of the CDR3 is TGTGCCAGTGGCCCGGGGCAGGGGGCCAAAAACATTCAGTACTTC. It yields the protein CASGPGQGAKNIQYF.

The V gene is TRBV7-3, the J gene TRBJ2-1; 8 positions match TRBD2. The ends lost 2 bases at V and 4 bases at J; junction bases unmatched: 4. CDR1 and CDR2 from the germline V gene are SGHTA and FQGTGA. CDR3 length: 15 amino acids. Here the CDR3 DNA reads TGTGCCAGCAGCTTAGGTGGGACTAGTTACAATGAGCAGTTCTTC. Its translation: CASSLGGTSYNEQFF.

The chain combines TRBV5-1 with TRBJ2-5, with 8 positions matching TRBD2. This CDR3 region has 16 residues. Per the germline V gene, CDR1 is SGHRS and CDR2 is YFSETQ. The V gene end was trimmed by 3 bases and the J gene end by 2 bases; junction bases not matched to a gene: 9. CDR3 DNA sequence: TGCGCCAGCAGCTCGGCAGGCGGGGGGCGTCAAGAGACCCAGTACTTC. It codes for CASSSAGGGRQETQYF.

This clone was seen only a few times. V gene TRBV7-9 combines with J gene TRBJ1-1; D is perhaps TRBD1 (6 bases). V lost 3 bases and J lost 1, with 12 bases in between. CDR1 and CDR2 from the germline V gene are SEHNR and FQNEAQ (reference sequence). The CDR3 is 15 amino acids. Here the CDR3 DNA reads TGTGCCAGCAGCTTCCCAGGGGCTAAGAACACTGAAGCTTTCTTT. The encoded protein is CASSFPGAKNTEAFF.

V gene TRBV28 combines with J gene TRBJ2-5, with a weak D call TRBD1 (7 bases). The assigned J gene may be wrong: the sequence end matches TRBJ2-7 better. CDR3 size: 17 residues. CDR1 MDHEN and CDR2 SYDVKM come from the germline V gene. The DNA of the CDR3 is TGTGCCAGCAGTACCCTCGGGGCGGGACAGAGATTCTACGAGCAGTACTTC. Amino acids: CASSTLGAGQRFYEQYF.

V and J are TRBV28 and TRBJ1-1; tentatively, D is TRBD1 (6 bases). The CDR3 is 15 residues long. V was pared by 7 bases and J by 4 bases, with 19 bases between. Germline V gene lookup returns CDR1 MDHEN and CDR2 SYDVKM. This chain's CDR3 is CASTSPGRGITEAFF. For the CDR3, the DNA is TGTGCCAGCACCTCCCCCGGCAGGGGTATCACTGAAGCTTTCTTT.

This chain uses TRBV15 with TRBJ2-1; TRBD2 matches 13 bases. J lost 9 bases, V lost 2 bases, and 7 bases had no gene match. Germline CDR1 and CDR2: LNHNV and YYDKDF (reference sequence). The CDR3 extends over 16 amino acids. CDR3: CATSRLGLAGRVEQFF. CDR3 bases: TGTGCCACCAGCAGATTGGGACTAGCGGGAAGGGTTGAGCAGTTCTTC.

The rearrangement links TRBV28 to TRBJ1-3; 7 bases map to TRBD1. CDR1 and CDR2 from the germline V gene are MDHEN and SYDVKM. The CDR3 length is 15 residues. The V segment lost 8 bases and the J segment 0 bases; nucleotides outside the gene matches: 7. The CDR3 DNA is TGTGCCAGCGGAACAGGGGTTAGCTCTGGAAACACCATATATTTT. This encodes CASGTGVSSGNTIYF.